The 9 T cell receptor beta chains given below trace back to one sample, sequenced in a study of Ad26.COV2.S vaccination and SARS-CoV-2 variants. The sample's treatment: some 19 received Ad26.COV2.S at low or high dose, single or two shots; 5 received placebo; per-sample allocation not given. All samples were drawn on day 63, counting from the first vaccine or placebo injection. Clones were read by immunoSEQ multiplex PCR, and TCRdb kept only the in-frame ones, dropping some. The sample has 350,000 to 450,000 clones, around 92% seen once. The specimen was peripheral blood, collected in a trial of Ad26.COV2.S vaccine versus placebo. These receptors all stem from a person aged 18-65 years who received the Ad26.COV2.S COVID-19 vaccine or a placebo.

The chain recombines TRBV29-1 with TRBJ1-4; TRBD1 agrees at 10 bases. CDR1 is SQVTM, CDR2 ANQGSEA, per germline. Losses at the gene ends were 6 bases for V and 5 bases for J; bases not matched to a gene: 3. The CDR3 totals 13 residues. The DNA of the CDR3 is TGCAGCGTGGGGACAGGGGAGAATGAAAAACTGTTTTTT. Translating it yields CSVGTGENEKLFF.

This chain connects TRBV20-1 to TRBJ1-4; D perhaps matches TRBD1 (5 bases). Between the trimmed V and J ends, which lost 3 bases and 4 bases, there was a span of 12 bases. CDR1 is DFQATT, CDR2 SNEGSKA, per germline (reference sequence). The length of the CDR3 is 14 residues. The CDR3 is CSASKGAGNEKLFF. The CDR3 nucleotides are TGCAGTGCTAGTAAAGGGGCGGGTAATGAAAAACTGTTTTTT.

This clone appeared once. J is TRBJ1-6 and V is TRBV11-2; the D gene is possibly TRBD1 (5 bases). The CDR3 length is 14 residues. With 5 bases removed from V and 10 bases from J, the gap between germline ends came to 15 bases. CDR1 and CDR2 from the germline V gene are SGHAT and FQNNGV. The CDR3 protein is CASSHGGTKSPLHF. The CDR3 coding sequence is TGTGCCAGCAGCCACGGAGGGACTAAATCACCCCTCCACTTT.

V is TRBV19 and J is TRBJ1-2; D unresolved. The germline CDR1 and CDR2 sequences are LNHDA and SQIVND (reference sequence). V lost 5 bases and J 7 bases, leaving 17 bases between the germline ends. The CDR3 spans 14 residues. The CDR3 is CASSAVLFLAGYTF. For the CDR3, the DNA is TGTGCCAGTAGTGCCGTTTTGTTCCTGGCTGGCTACACCTTC.

The chain couples TRBV5-3 to TRBJ2-2; 7 bases agree with TRBD1. TRBV5-3 is labeled an ORF, and its function is uncertain. The CDR3 spans 16 residues. The junction had 6 bases not matched to a gene; V was cut back by 4 bases and J by 0 bases. The CDR3 here is CARSPNRGTNTGELFF. Written as DNA, the CDR3 is TGTGCCAGAAGCCCGAACAGGGGAACGAACACCGGGGAGCTGTTTTTT.

This chain links TRBV12-5 with TRBJ2-2; possibly TRBD2 for D (5 bases). In germline, CDR1 is LGHNT, CDR2 FRNRAP. The CDR3 is made up of 14 amino acids. V lost 2 bases to trimming and J lost 5 bases, with 9 bases between them. This CDR3 is CASGLPGLTGELFF. CDR3 DNA: TGTGCTAGTGGTTTGCCCGGACTGACCGGGGAGCTGTTTTTT. Full variable domain (missing parts from reference TRBV12-5 and TRBJ2-2): DARVTQTPRHKVTEMGQEVTMRCQPILGHNTVFWYRQTMMQGLELLAYFRNRAPLDDSGMPKDRFSAEMPDATLATLKIQPSEPRDSAVYFCASGLPGLTGELFFGEGSRLTVL.

Written as DNA, the CDR3 is TGCGCCAGCAGCTTGGGGACAGCCTTTAATGAAAAACTGTTTTTT. Amino acids: CASSLGTAFNEKLFF. The V gene is TRBV5-1, the J gene TRBJ1-4; tentative D call: TRBD1 (6 bases). The CDR3 covers 15 residues. Trimming pared 0 bases from V and 4 bases from J, leaving 10 bases between. Germline V gives CDR1 SGHRS, CDR2 YFSETQ.

The chain has TRBV6-2 or TRBV6-3 and TRBJ2-5; no reliable D call. The CDR3 extends over 13 amino acids. Trimming cost V 5 bases and J 5 bases, with 12 bases left between them. The germline CDR1 and CDR2 sequences are MNHEY and SVGEGT. The CDR3 region is CASSHAVEETQYF. The CDR3 DNA is TGTGCCAGCAGTCACGCCGTGGAGGAGACCCAGTACTTC.

This clone came up once. The chain combines TRBV5-6 with TRBJ2-4; D may be TRBD1 (5 bases). Trimming left V 6 bases short and J 6 bases short, with 16 bases between. Germline assignment: CDR1 SGHDT and CDR2 YYEEEE. There are 14 residues in the CDR3. The CDR3 DNA reads TGTGCCAGCAACTTAGGGCAGGGTATAAACATTCAGTACTTC. This encodes CASNLGQGINIQYF.